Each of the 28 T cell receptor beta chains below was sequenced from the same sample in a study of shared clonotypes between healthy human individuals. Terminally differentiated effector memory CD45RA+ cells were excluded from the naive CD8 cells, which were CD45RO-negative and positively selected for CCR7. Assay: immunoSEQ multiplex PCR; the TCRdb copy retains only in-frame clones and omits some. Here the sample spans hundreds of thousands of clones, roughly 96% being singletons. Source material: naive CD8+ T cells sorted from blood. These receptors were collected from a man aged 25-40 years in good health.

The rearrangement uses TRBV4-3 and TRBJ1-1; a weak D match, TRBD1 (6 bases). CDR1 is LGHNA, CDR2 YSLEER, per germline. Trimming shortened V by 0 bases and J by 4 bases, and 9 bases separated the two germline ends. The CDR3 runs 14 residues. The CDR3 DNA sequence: TGCGCCAGCAGCCAAGAGGGCAGGGGCACTGAAGCTTTCTTT. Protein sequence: CASSQEGRGTEAFF.

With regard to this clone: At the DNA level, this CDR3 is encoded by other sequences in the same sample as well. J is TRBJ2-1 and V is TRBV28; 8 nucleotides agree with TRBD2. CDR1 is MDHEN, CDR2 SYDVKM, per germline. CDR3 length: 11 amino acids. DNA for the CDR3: TGTGGCGCGACGGGGGGGGGAGAGCAGTTCTTC. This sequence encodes CGATGGGEQFF.

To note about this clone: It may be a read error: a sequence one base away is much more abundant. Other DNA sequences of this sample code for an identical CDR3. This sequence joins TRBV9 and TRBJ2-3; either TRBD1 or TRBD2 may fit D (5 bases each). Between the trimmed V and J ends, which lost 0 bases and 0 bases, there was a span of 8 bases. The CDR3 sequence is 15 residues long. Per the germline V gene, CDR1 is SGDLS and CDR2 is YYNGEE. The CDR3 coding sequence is TGTGCCAGCAGCGTAGAATGGGGGAGCACAGATACGCAGTATTTT. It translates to CASSVEWGSTDTQYF.

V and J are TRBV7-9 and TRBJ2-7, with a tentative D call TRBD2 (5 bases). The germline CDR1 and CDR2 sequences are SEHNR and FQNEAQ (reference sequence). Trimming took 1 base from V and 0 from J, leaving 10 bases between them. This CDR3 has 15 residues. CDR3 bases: TGTGCCAGCAGCTTAGTTGTTACTAGCTCCTACGAGCAGTACTTC. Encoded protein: CASSLVVTSSYEQYF.

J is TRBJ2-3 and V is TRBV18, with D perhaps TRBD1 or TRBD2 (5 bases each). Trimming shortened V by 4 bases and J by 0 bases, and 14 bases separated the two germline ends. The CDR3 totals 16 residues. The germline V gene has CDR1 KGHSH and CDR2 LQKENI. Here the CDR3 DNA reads TGTGCCAGCTCACACGATAACCGGGACAGCACAGATACGCAGTATTTT. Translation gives CASSHDNRDSTDTQYF.

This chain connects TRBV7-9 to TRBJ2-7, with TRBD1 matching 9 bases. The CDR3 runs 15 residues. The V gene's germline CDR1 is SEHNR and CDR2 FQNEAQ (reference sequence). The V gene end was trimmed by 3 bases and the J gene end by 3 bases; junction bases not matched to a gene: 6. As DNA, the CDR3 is TGTGCCAGCAGCTTCCGGGACAGGGTAAGCTACGAGCAGTACTTC. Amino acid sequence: CASSFRDRVSYEQYF.

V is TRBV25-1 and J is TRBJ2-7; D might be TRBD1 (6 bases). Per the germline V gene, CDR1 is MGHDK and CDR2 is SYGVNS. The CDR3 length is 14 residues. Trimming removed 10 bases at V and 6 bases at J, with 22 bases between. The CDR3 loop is CATSRGSTGSEQYF. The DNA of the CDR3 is TGTGCCACCTCCAGGGGAAGCACAGGGTCCGAGCAGTACTTC.

CDR3: CSVPGAGGIFDTGELFF. CDR3 bases: TGCAGCGTACCTGGGGCAGGGGGCATATTCGACACCGGGGAGCTGTTTTTT. The J gene is TRBJ2-2, the V gene TRBV29-1, with 8 nucleotides matching TRBD1. V lost 6 bases, J lost 3 bases, and 15 bases stayed unmatched. Germline V gene lookup returns CDR1 SQVTM and CDR2 ANQGSEA. This CDR3 is 17 amino acids long.

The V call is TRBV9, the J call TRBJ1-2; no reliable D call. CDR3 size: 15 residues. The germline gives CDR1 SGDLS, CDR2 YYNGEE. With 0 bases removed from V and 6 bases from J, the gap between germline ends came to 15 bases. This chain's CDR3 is CASSVALWGLDGYTF. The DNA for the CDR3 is TGTGCCAGCAGCGTAGCTTTATGGGGATTAGATGGCTACACCTTC.

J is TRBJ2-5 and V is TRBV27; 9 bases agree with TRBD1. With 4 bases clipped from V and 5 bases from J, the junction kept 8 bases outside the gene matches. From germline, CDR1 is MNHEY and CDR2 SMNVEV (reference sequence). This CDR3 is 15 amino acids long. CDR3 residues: CASSYLTGGGETQYF. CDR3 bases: TGTGCCAGCAGTTACCTGACAGGGGGAGGTGAGACCCAGTACTTC.

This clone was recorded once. CDR3: CASSLKSGVAKNIQYF. CDR3 bases: TGTGCCAGCAGTTTAAAAAGCGGGGTAGCCAAAAACATTCAGTACTTC. The chain uses TRBV27 and TRBJ2-4, with 7 bases matching TRBD2. The CDR3 length is 16 residues. V shed 2 bases, J shed 0 bases, and the junction held 4 bases outside the gene matches. Germline V CDR1 and CDR2: MNHEY, SMNVEV (reference sequence).

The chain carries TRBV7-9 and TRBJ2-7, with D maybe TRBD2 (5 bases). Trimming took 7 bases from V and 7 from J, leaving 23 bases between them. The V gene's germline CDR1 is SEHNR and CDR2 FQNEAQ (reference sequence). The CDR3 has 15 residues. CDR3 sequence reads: CASTDPGVARQEQYF. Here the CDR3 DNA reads TGTGCCAGCACGGACCCCGGAGTAGCGAGACAAGAGCAGTACTTC. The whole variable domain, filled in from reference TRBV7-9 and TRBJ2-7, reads DTGVSQNPRHKITKRGQNVTFRCDPISEHNRLYWYRQTLGQGPEFLTYFQNEAQLEKSRLLSDRFSAERPKGSFSTLEIQRTEQGDSAMYLCASTDPGVARQEQYFGPGTRLTVT.

CDR3 sequence reads: CASSLVPSGYEQYF. Here the CDR3 DNA reads TGTGCCAGCAGCTTGGTCCCTAGCGGTTACGAGCAGTACTTC. The chain combines TRBV7-9 with TRBJ2-7; TRBD2 aligns across 7 bases. The germline V gene has CDR1 SEHNR and CDR2 FQNEAQ (reference sequence). J lost 4 bases, V lost 3 bases, and 6 bases had no gene match. The CDR3 is made up of 14 amino acids.

DNA of the CDR3: TGTGCCAGCAGTTTATTACCGGAAAGCTCCTACAATGAGCAGTTCTTC. Its translation is CASSLLPESSYNEQFF. V and J are TRBV28 and TRBJ2-1, with D unresolved. CDR1 and CDR2 (germline): MDHEN, SYDVKM. Trimming took 1 base from V and 0 from J, leaving 10 bases between them. The CDR3 covers 16 residues.

For the CDR3, the DNA is TGCGCCAGCAGCCAAGAATCCTTAGTGGAAGCTTTCTTT. Protein product: CASSQESLVEAFF. The gene calls are TRBV4-1 and TRBJ1-1; no firm D call. The V gene's germline CDR1 is MGHRA and CDR2 YSYEKL. V was shortened by 0 bases and J by 8 bases, with 10 bases between the two germline ends. The CDR3 covers 13 residues.

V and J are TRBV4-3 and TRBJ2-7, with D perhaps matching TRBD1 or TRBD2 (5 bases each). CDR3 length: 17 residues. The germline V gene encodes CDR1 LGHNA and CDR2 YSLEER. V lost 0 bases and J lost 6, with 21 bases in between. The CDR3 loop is CASSQDWRGAGRVEQYF. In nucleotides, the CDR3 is TGCGCCAGCAGCCAAGATTGGCGAGGGGCGGGCCGTGTCGAGCAGTACTTC.

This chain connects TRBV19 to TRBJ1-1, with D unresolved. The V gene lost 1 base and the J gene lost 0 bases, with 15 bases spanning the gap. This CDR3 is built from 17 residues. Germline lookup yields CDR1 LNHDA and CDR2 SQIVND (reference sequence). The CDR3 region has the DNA TGTGCCAGTAGTATAGTCGACTTATCGAGACTGAACACTGAAGCTTTCTTT. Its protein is CASSIVDLSRLNTEAFF.

This CDR3 is CASSMTGTGIEEQYF. CDR3 nucleotide sequence: TGTGCCAGCAGCATGACCGGGACAGGGATTGAAGAGCAGTACTTC. This chain joins TRBV13 and TRBJ2-7, with 9 bases lining up with TRBD1. The germline gives CDR1 PRHDT, CDR2 FYEKMQ (reference sequence). The CDR3 contains 15 residues. V was pared by 5 bases and J by 7 bases, with 12 bases of the junction left unmatched.

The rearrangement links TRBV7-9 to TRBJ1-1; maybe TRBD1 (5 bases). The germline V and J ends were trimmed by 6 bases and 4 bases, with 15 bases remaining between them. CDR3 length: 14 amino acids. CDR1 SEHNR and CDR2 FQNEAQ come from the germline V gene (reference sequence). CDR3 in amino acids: CASRTGGSSTEAFF. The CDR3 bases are TGTGCCAGCAGGACCGGGGGATCGAGCACTGAAGCTTTCTTT.

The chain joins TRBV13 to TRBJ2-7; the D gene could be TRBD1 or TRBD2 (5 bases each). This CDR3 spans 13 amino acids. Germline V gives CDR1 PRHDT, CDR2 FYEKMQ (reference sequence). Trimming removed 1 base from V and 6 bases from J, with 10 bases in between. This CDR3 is CASSLAEGTEQYF. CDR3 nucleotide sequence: TGTGCCAGCAGCTTAGCGGAAGGGACCGAGCAGTACTTC.

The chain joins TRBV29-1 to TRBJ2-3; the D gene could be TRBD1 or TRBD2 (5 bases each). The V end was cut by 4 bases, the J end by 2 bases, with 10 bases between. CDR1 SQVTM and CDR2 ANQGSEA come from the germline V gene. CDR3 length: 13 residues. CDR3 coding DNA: TGCAGCGTTGGGGGGAGATTCACAGATACGCAGTATTTT. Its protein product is CSVGGRFTDTQYF.

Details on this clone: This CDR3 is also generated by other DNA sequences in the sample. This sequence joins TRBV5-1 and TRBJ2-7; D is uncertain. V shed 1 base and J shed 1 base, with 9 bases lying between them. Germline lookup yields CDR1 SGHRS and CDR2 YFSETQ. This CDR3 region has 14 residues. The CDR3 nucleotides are TGCGCCAGCAGCTTGTCTGTGGGTTCCTACGAGCAGTACTTC. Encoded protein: CASSLSVGSYEQYF.

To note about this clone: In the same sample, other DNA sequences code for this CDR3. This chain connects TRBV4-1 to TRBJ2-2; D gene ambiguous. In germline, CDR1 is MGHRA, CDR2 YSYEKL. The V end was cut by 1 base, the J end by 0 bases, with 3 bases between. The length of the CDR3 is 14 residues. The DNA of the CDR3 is TGCGCCAGCAGCCAAGGCGCGAACACCGGGGAGCTGTTTTTT. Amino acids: CASSQGANTGELFF.

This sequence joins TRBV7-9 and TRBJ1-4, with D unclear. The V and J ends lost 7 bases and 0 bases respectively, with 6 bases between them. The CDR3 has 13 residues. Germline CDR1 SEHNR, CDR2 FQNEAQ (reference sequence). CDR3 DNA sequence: TGTGCCAGCACCTCAACAACTAATGAAAAACTGTTTTTT. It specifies CASTSTTNEKLFF.

The CDR3 DNA reads as TGTGCCAGCAGCTTAAAGAACACCGGTTCCTACGAGCAGTACTTC. Protein sequence: CASSLKNTGSYEQYF. The V and J genes are TRBV5-4 and TRBJ2-7, with no clear D. Germline values: CDR1 SGHNT, CDR2 YYREEE (reference sequence). Trimming took off 2 bases at V and 1 base at J, with 13 bases between the two ends. This CDR3 has 15 amino acids.

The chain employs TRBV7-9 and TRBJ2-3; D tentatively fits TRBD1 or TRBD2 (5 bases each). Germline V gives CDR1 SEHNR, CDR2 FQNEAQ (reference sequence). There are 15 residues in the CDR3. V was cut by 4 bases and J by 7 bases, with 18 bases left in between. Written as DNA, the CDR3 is TGTGCCAGCAGCTCGATGGGGGACGAGTACTATACGCAGTATTTT. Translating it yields CASSSMGDEYYTQYF.

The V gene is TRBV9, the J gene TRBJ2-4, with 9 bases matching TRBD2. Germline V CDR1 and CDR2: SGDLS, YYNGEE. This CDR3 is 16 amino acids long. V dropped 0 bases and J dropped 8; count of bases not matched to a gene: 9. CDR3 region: CASSVERAGGLDIQYF. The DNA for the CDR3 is TGTGCCAGCAGCGTAGAAAGGGCGGGAGGGTTGGACATTCAGTACTTC.

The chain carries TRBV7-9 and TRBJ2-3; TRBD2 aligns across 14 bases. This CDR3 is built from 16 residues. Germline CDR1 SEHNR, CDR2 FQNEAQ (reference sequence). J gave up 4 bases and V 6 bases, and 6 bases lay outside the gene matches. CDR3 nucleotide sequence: TGTGCCAGCAGGCCCCCGACTAGCGGGAGGGCAGATACGCAGTATTTT. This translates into CASRPPTSGRADTQYF.